A single T cell receptor (beta chain) is shown here with its context. Produced via immunoSEQ multiplex PCR; TCRdb's table is partial and in-frame only. Of 75,000 to 100,000 clones listed, roughly 88% are singletons. This specimen comes from a study of PD-1 blockade in classical Hodgkin lymphoma. CDR1 KGHSH and CDR2 LQKENI come from the germline V gene. Between the trimmed V and J ends, which lost 4 bases and 5 bases, there was a span of 23 bases. This CDR3 is 18 amino acids long. Relapse after autologous stem cell transplantation occurred in every patient, and brentuximab vedotin exposure varied. Reported best responses ranged across complete response, partial response or progressive disease.

The chain combines TRBV18 with TRBJ1-4; no clear D gene. The sequence was collected from a human donor with classical Hodgkin lymphoma. Sequenced here: peripheral blood mononuclear cells (PBMCs), sampled at baseline. CDR3 DNA sequence: TGTGCCAGCTCACTTCAACTGGAACTTGGGCGGCTGAATGAAAAACTGTTTTTT. It codes for CASSLQLELGRLNEKLFF.